Presented here are 29 T cell receptor beta chains from one specimen sequenced in a study of cytomegalovirus exposure and HLA in healthy donors. The PCR contained 60 Vbeta and 13 Jbeta primers. Clones were sequenced by immunoSEQ multiplex PCR, and TCRdb holds only the in-frame ones, with some missing. The sample has about 160,000 clones; roughly four fifths are singletons. Sequencing input: PBMCs. These TCRs come from a middle-aged man in good health and CMV-seronegative.

The chain combines TRBV5-6 with TRBJ2-6, with a possible D match to TRBD1 (5 bases). V was pared by 2 bases and J by 1 base, with 7 bases between. Per germline, CDR1 SGHDT and CDR2 YYEEEE. The length of the CDR3 is 15 residues. CDR3 bases: TGTGCCAGCAGCTTAAGGGGTTCTGGGGCCAACGTCCTGACTTTC. Translated: CASSLRGSGANVLTF.

The chain uses TRBV29-1 and TRBJ1-1; 11 bases align to TRBD1. After removal of 7 bases from V and 5 bases from J, the junction contained 12 bases not matched to a gene. The germline V gene has CDR1 SQVTM and CDR2 ANQGSEA. This CDR3 is built from 15 residues. Written as DNA, the CDR3 is TGCAGCGCTTCGGGACAGGGGGGTTCTGCAACTGAAGCTTTCTTT. Residues: CSASGQGGSATEAFF.

The chain links TRBV15 to TRBJ2-7; D remains unclear. The CDR3 runs 16 residues. Looked up from germline, CDR1 is LNHNV and CDR2 is YYDKDF (reference sequence). V dropped 5 bases and J dropped 3 bases, with 20 bases sitting between them. CDR3 in amino acids: CATSPTGASRYYEQYF. The CDR3 DNA reads TGTGCCACCAGCCCGACCGGCGCTAGTCGCTACTACGAGCAGTACTTC.

The chain recombines TRBV5-6 with TRBJ1-2; TRBD1 aligns across 8 bases. This CDR3 is 15 amino acids long. V lost 0 bases and J lost 6; bases outside the gene matches: 7. The V gene's germline CDR1 is SGHDT and CDR2 YYEEEE. This CDR3 is CASSLGTGLGHGYTF. The CDR3 DNA sequence: TGTGCCAGCAGCTTGGGGACAGGGTTAGGGCATGGCTACACCTTC. Combining the CDR3 with reference TRBV5-6 and TRBJ1-2 gives the whole variable domain DAGVTQSPTHLIKTRGQQVTLRCSPKSGHDTVSWYQQALGQGPQFIFQYYEEEERQRGNFPDRFSGHQFPNYSSELNVNALLLGDSALYLCASSLGTGLGHGYTFGSGTRLTVV.

This clone came up once. V usage is TRBV10-2 and J usage is TRBJ2-7; 12 bases agree with TRBD2. The germline V gene has CDR1 WSHSY and CDR2 SAAADI. The CDR3 spans 14 residues. V lost 7 bases, J lost 7 bases, and 8 bases stayed unmatched. The CDR3 DNA is TGCGCCAGCACCCCGACTAGCGGGAGAAGTGAGCAGTACTTC. Amino acids: CASTPTSGRSEQYF.

The chain couples TRBV18 to TRBJ1-1, with 9 bases fitting TRBD1. This CDR3 comprises 16 residues. J gave up 7 bases and V 0 bases, and 9 bases lay outside the gene matches. Germline V gives CDR1 KGHSH, CDR2 LQKENI. CDR3 nucleotides: TGTGCCAGCTCACCACCGTCGGGGGGACAGGGATTTGAAGCTTTCTTT. As protein: CASSPPSGGQGFEAFF. The full variable domain, its missing parts supplied by reference TRBV18 and TRBJ1-1, is NAGVMQNPRHLVRRRGQEARLRCSPMKGHSHVYWYRQLPEEGLKFMVYLQKENIIDESGMPKERFSAEFPKEGPSILRIQQVVRGDSAAYFCASSPPSGGQGFEAFFGQGTRLTVV.

This chain uses TRBV7-9 with TRBJ1-1; D call uncertain. CDR3 length equals 12 residues. CDR1 is SEHNR and CDR2 is FQNEAQ in the germline V gene (reference sequence). V was cut by 5 bases and J by 7 bases, with 11 bases left in between. CDR3 sequence reads: CASSQNPYEAFF. CDR3 DNA sequence: TGTGCCAGCAGCCAGAATCCTTATGAAGCTTTCTTT.

The chain couples TRBV18 to TRBJ1-2; 8 positions match TRBD1. In germline, CDR1 is KGHSH, CDR2 LQKENI. This CDR3 contains 14 residues. V lost 2 bases to trimming and J lost 5 bases; unmatched junction nucleotides: 4. CDR3 sequence (DNA): TGTGCCAGCTCACCATTGGACAGGGAGTATGGCTACACCTTC. Protein sequence: CASSPLDREYGYTF.

This clone was counted a few times. The gene calls are TRBV5-1 and TRBJ1-1; the match to TRBD1 covers 11 bases. The J segment lost 2 bases and the V segment lost 4 bases, leaving 10 bases of the junction unmatched. Germline CDR1 reads SGHRS; CDR2 reads YFSETQ. This CDR3 has 17 amino acids. The CDR3 region has the DNA TGCGCCAGCAGCAGGACAGGGGGCGCACAGACAAACACTGAAGCTTTCTTT. The encoded protein is CASSRTGGAQTNTEAFF.

The V gene is TRBV29-1, the J gene TRBJ1-2, with D maybe TRBD1 (5 bases). Germline-derived CDR1 and CDR2 are SQVTM and ANQGSEA. The CDR3 consists of 11 residues. V was pared by 2 bases and J by 8 bases, with 9 bases between. The CDR3 DNA reads TGCAGCGTTGAATCAGGGTTAGGCTACACCTTC. This encodes CSVESGLGYTF.

This clone was seen once. The rearrangement joins TRBV19 to TRBJ2-7, with 8 bases aligning to TRBD1. J was trimmed by 3 bases and V by 2 bases; bases with no gene match: 3. In germline, CDR1 is LNHDA, CDR2 SQIVND (reference sequence). The CDR3 has 14 residues. This CDR3 is CASSIQGAFYEQYF. For the CDR3, the DNA is TGTGCCAGTAGTATACAGGGGGCCTTCTACGAGCAGTACTTC.

The chain carries TRBV6-5 and TRBJ1-1; weak D call: TRBD1 (5 bases). Germline CDR1 and CDR2: MNHEY and SVGAGI. The CDR3 has 13 amino acids. The V end lost 1 base, the J end lost 4 bases, and 7 bases lay between the germline ends. This chain's CDR3 is CASSYWQGTEAFF. Here the CDR3 DNA reads TGTGCCAGCAGTTACTGGCAGGGCACTGAAGCTTTCTTT.

This clone came up a few times. V gene TRBV4-1 combines with J gene TRBJ1-2; D ambiguous. CDR3 length: 11 residues. Looked up from germline, CDR1 is MGHRA and CDR2 is YSYEKL. Trimming cost V 3 bases and J 8 bases, with 7 bases left between them. The chain's CDR3 is CASSHRSGYTF. Written as DNA, the CDR3 is TGCGCCAGCAGCCATCGGAGCGGCTACACCTTC.

CDR3 sequence reads: CASSRGGSGRMNTEAFF. CDR3 DNA: TGTGCCAGCAGCCGGGGTGGGTCGGGGAGAATGAACACTGAAGCTTTCTTT. J is TRBJ1-1 and V is TRBV5-4, with D unresolved. Germline V lookup: CDR1 SGHNT, CDR2 YYREEE (reference sequence). Trimming removed 4 bases at V and 0 bases at J, with 19 bases between. The CDR3 contains 17 residues.

V is TRBV28 and J is TRBJ2-1, with D possibly matching TRBD2 (6 bases). This CDR3 has 16 amino acids. Per germline, CDR1 MDHEN and CDR2 SYDVKM. Trimming removed 4 bases at V and 4 bases at J, with 17 bases between. The CDR3 DNA reads TGTGCCAGCAGTTCCGCGGGATTGGTTCAATACAATGAGCAGTTCTTC. Protein sequence: CASSSAGLVQYNEQFF.

This sequence joins TRBV29-1 and TRBJ1-4, with 8 bases aligning to TRBD1. Losses at the gene ends were 6 bases for V and 3 bases for J; bases not matched to a gene: 3. The CDR3 sequence is 13 residues long. From germline, CDR1 is SQVTM and CDR2 ANQGSEA. This CDR3 reads CSVRQGPNEKLFF. In DNA, the CDR3 is TGCAGCGTGAGACAGGGGCCTAATGAAAAACTGTTTTTT.

V usage is TRBV5-6 and J usage is TRBJ2-5; TRBD1 might be the D (5 bases). Germline loops: CDR1 SGHDT, CDR2 YYEEEE. CDR3 length: 12 residues. The V and J ends lost 1 base and 5 bases respectively, with 6 bases between them. CDR3 loop: CASSLSGETQYF. The CDR3 bases are TGTGCCAGCAGCTTGTCAGGGGAGACCCAGTACTTC.

This sequence joins TRBV27 and TRBJ2-7; D is undetermined. The V gene's germline CDR1 is MNHEY and CDR2 SMNVEV (reference sequence). The CDR3 covers 15 residues. Trimming stripped 6 bases from V and 0 bases from J, with 15 bases between. In DNA, the CDR3 is TGTGCCAGCAGACACACCCTCGAGGTCTCCTACGAGCAGTACTTC. It translates to CASRHTLEVSYEQYF.

The chain uses TRBV7-2 and TRBJ2-7; 10 bases are shared with TRBD2. Trimming removed 3 bases from V and 3 bases from J; junction bases left unmatched: 11. Germline V gene lookup returns CDR1 SGHTA and CDR2 FQGNSA. CDR3 length: 17 residues. CDR3 bases: TGTGCCAGCAGCTTTTTACCCGGGACTAGCGTTAACTACGAGCAGTACTTC. Its protein product is CASSFLPGTSVNYEQYF.

This chain uses TRBV7-3 with TRBJ2-7, with D possibly matching TRBD2 (5 bases). Germline assignment: CDR1 SGHTA and CDR2 FQGTGA. V shed 3 bases and J shed 5 bases, with 23 bases lying between them. The CDR3 has 17 residues. CDR3 region: CASSFSNPSGRLNEQYV. The DNA for the CDR3 is TGTGCCAGCAGCTTTTCTAACCCCAGCGGCCGTTTGAACGAGCAGTACGTC.

This clone was detected only a few times. The genes are TRBV30 and TRBJ2-1, with D maybe TRBD2 (6 bases). The CDR3 covers 11 residues. From germline, CDR1 is GTSNPN and CDR2 SVGIG (reference sequence). V was pared by 3 bases and J by 9 bases, with 9 bases between. The CDR3 nucleotides are TGTGCCTGGAGCCCGGGGGTTGAGCAGTTCTTC. Translating it yields CAWSPGVEQFF.

This rearrangement joins TRBV5-1 to TRBJ1-2; 7 positions agree with TRBD1. J gave up 6 bases and V 0 bases, and 2 bases lay outside the gene matches. In germline, CDR1 is SGHRS, CDR2 YFSETQ. The CDR3 runs to 13 residues. The CDR3 loop is CASSLGQGNGYTF. For the CDR3, the DNA is TGCGCCAGCAGCTTGGGACAGGGCAATGGCTACACCTTC.

This chain links TRBV6-5 with TRBJ1-1; the D gene is possibly TRBD1 (5 bases). The CDR3 sequence is 14 residues long. CDR1 is MNHEY, CDR2 SVGAGI, per germline. Between the trimmed V and J ends, which lost 2 bases and 0 bases, there was a span of 7 bases. This CDR3 is CASSYRGLNTEAFF. CDR3 bases: TGTGCCAGCAGTTACAGGGGCCTGAACACTGAAGCTTTCTTT.

The CDR3, as DNA: TGCGCCAGCAGCTCTTCGACAGGGGCCGGCTATGGCTACACCTTC. Its translation is CASSSSTGAGYGYTF. The gene calls are TRBV5-1 and TRBJ1-2, with TRBD1 identical over 8 bases. The CDR3 totals 15 residues. The germline V gene has CDR1 SGHRS and CDR2 YFSETQ. Unmatched junction bases numbered 8, after V lost 3 bases and J lost 4 bases.

This rearrangement joins TRBV28 to TRBJ2-7; D is unclear. The CDR3 has 13 amino acids. The V end was cut by 3 bases, the J end by 3 bases, with 9 bases between. Per the germline V gene, CDR1 is MDHEN and CDR2 is SYDVKM. CDR3 sequence (DNA): TGTGCCAGCAGTTTGGGCAGCTACTACGAGCAGTACTTC. This gives the protein CASSLGSYYEQYF.

The chain is built from TRBV29-1 and TRBJ1-1; unclear D gene. The germline V and J ends were trimmed by 7 bases and 5 bases, with 17 bases remaining between them. The CDR3 has 13 amino acids. CDR1 is SQVTM and CDR2 is ANQGSEA in the germline V gene. CDR3 amino acids: CSGRASGETEAFF. CDR3 sequence (DNA): TGCAGCGGGCGGGCTTCAGGAGAAACTGAAGCTTTCTTT.

The chain carries TRBV7-9 and TRBJ2-5; 8 bases are shared with TRBD1. Germline V lookup: CDR1 SEHNR, CDR2 FQNEAQ (reference sequence). There are 14 residues in the CDR3. V shed 5 bases and J 2 bases; nucleotides not matched to a gene: 4. The CDR3 DNA is TGTGCCAGCAGCCTCCGACAGGGGCAAGAGACCCAGTACTTC. This codes for CASSLRQGQETQYF.

This clone was detected only once. V usage is TRBV6-1 and J usage is TRBJ1-1; D is perhaps TRBD1 (5 bases). Germline V gene lookup returns CDR1 MNHNS and CDR2 SASEGT. Trimming shortened V by 1 base and J by 4 bases, and 7 bases separated the two germline ends. This CDR3 has 13 residues. The CDR3, as DNA: TGTGCCAGCAGTGAAGTTAGGGGCACTGAAGCTTTCTTT. Its protein product is CASSEVRGTEAFF.

The chain couples TRBV6-5 to TRBJ1-5; TRBD1 aligns across 9 bases. Germline CDR1 is MNHEY and CDR2 is SVGAGI. Germline trimming cut 0 bases from V and 5 bases from J; bases unmatched to any gene: 2. The CDR3 loop spans 15 amino acids. The CDR3 sequence is CASSYSRQGDQPQHF. The CDR3 DNA sequence: TGTGCCAGCAGTTACTCAAGACAGGGGGATCAGCCCCAGCATTTT.